This TCR beta chain stems from a study of T cells in Graves' hyperthyroidism and ophthalmopathy. The CDR3 runs to 14 residues. Germline CDR1 MNHEY, CDR2 SVGEGT. Losses at the gene ends were 6 bases for V and 6 bases for J; bases not matched to a gene: 7. Diagnosis rested on symptoms, serum thyroxine and TRAb, thyroid ultrasound, and orbital computed tomography. PBMCs were obtained from 10 ml fresh peripheral blood. Authors of the study amplified TCR beta CDR3 regions from RNA transcripts. TCR CDR3 regions were first amplified by RT-PCR with HTBI primers. A single record per CDR3 protein comes from TCRdb applying MiXCR to the multiplex PCR reads. Here the sample spans 660,000 or so distinct CDR3 sequences, under 25% being singletons.

The clonotype originates from a man aged 25-45 years with Graves' ophthalmopathy. The sequencing input was blood. The chain joins TRBV6-2 or TRBV6-3 to TRBJ2-7; the match to TRBD2 covers 11 bases. Here the CDR3 reads CASSLLAGDSEQYF. The CDR3 coding sequence is TGTGCCAGCAGCCTACTAGCGGGAGATAGCGAGCAGTACTTC.